Listed below are T cell receptor beta chains from one sample, sequenced in a study of blood T cell repertoires in COVID-19. Clones were sequenced by immunoSEQ multiplex PCR, and TCRdb holds only the in-frame ones, with some missing. Of about 96,000 clones listed, roughly 84% were seen once; the top ten hold 15% to 20%. Sequenced: peripheral blood. The source is a woman aged 55-70 years with acute or convalescent COVID-19. Both conserved end residues are part of each CDR3. A D gene is named only where the DNA matches it firmly. Not all rows give a size; the values are once, few, many and, for expanded clones, a class.

CDR3	DNA	length	V	J	D	size
CAISTGSTEAFF	TGTGCCATCAGTACAGGATCCACTGAAGCTTTCTTT	12	TRBV10-3	TRBJ1-1	-	-
CASSRGTKEYSGNTIYF	TGTGCCAGCAGCCGCGGAACTAAAGAGTACTCTGGAAACACCATATATTTT	17	TRBV5-4	TRBJ1-3	-	-
CASSQVGGRNSGNTIYF	TGTGCCAGCAGCCAAGTGGGGGGGCGAAACTCTGGAAACACCATATATTTT	17	TRBV3-1/TRBV3-2	TRBJ1-3	-	-
CASSSRTGSDTQYF	TGTGCCAGCAGCTCGCGGACAGGGTCCGATACGCAGTATTTT	14	TRBV7-2	TRBJ2-3	TRBD1	-
CASSRNPGGQGIYGYTF	TGTGCCAGCAGCCGAAATCCAGGGGGACAGGGGATCTATGGCTACACCTTC	17	TRBV4-2	TRBJ1-2	TRBD1	-
CASSVGLLPEKLFF	TGTGCCAGCAGCGTAGGGCTTTTACCAGAAAAACTGTTTTTT	14	TRBV9	TRBJ1-4	-	-
CASSLHGQVGSYEQYF	TGTGCCAGCAGCCTACATGGACAGGTCGGCTCCTACGAGCAGTACTTC	16	TRBV7-3	TRBJ2-7	TRBD1	-
CASSYRGKETQYF	TGTGCCAGCAGTTATAGGGGCAAGGAGACCCAGTACTTC	13	TRBV6-5	TRBJ2-5	-	-
CASSNPGQGTEAFF	TGTGCCAGCAGCAATCCGGGACAGGGAACTGAAGCTTTCTTT	14	TRBV3-1/TRBV3-2	TRBJ1-1	TRBD1	-
CASSSGGHTGELFF	TGTGCCAGCAGTTCCGGGGGGCACACCGGGGAGCTGTTTTTT	14	TRBV27	TRBJ2-2	-	-
CASSFSVWAVGGYTF	TGTGCCAGCAGTTTTTCGGTCTGGGCAGTAGGCGGCTACACCTTC	15	TRBV27	TRBJ1-2	-	-
CASSFLTGPGANVLTF	TGTGCCAGCAGCTTCTTAACAGGGCCTGGGGCCAACGTCCTGACTTTC	16	TRBV11-2	TRBJ2-6	-	-
CASRESYGYTF	TGTGCCAGCAGGGAATCGTATGGCTACACCTTC	11	TRBV19	TRBJ1-2	-	-
CASSLDTNQPQHF	TGCGCCAGCAGCTTGGACACCAATCAGCCCCAGCATTTT	13	TRBV5-1	TRBJ1-5	-	once
CASSRSVGGLESPLHF	TGTGCCAGCAGCCGTTCAGTCGGGGGTTTAGAGTCACCCCTCCACTTT	16	TRBV7-6	TRBJ1-6	-	-
CASRGAGAYGEQYF	TGTGCCAGCAGGGGGGCCGGTGCCTATGGCGAGCAGTACTTC	14	TRBV7-9	TRBJ2-7	-	-
CASSTFTDTQYF	TGTGCCAGCAGCACATTTACCGATACGCAGTATTTT	12	TRBV11-2	TRBJ2-3	-	-
CATSRYRGGSANEKLFF	TGTGCCACCAGCAGATACAGGGGCGGATCGGCTAATGAAAAACTGTTTTTT	17	TRBV15	TRBJ1-4	TRBD1	-
CASSYSWGHEQYF	TGTGCCAGCAGTTACTCATGGGGGCACGAGCAGTACTTC	13	TRBV6-5	TRBJ2-7	-	-
CAWSNTGNTEAFF	TGTGCCTGGAGTAATACCGGGAACACTGAAGCTTTCTTT	13	TRBV30	TRBJ1-1	-	-
CASSQDPGFDYGYTF	TGTGCCAGCAGCCAGGACCCAGGGTTTGACTATGGCTACACCTTC	15	TRBV7-9	TRBJ1-2	-	few
CASRTGTGLNYGYTF	TGTGCCAGCAGGACCGGGACAGGACTTAACTATGGCTACACCTTC	15	TRBV2	TRBJ1-2	TRBD1	-
CASSLVSLSNTGELFF	TGTGCCAGCAGCTTAGTGTCACTATCGAACACCGGGGAGCTGTTTTTT	16	TRBV7-8	TRBJ2-2	-	once
CASHRGLGNTEAFF	TGTGCCAGCCACAGGGGGCTGGGGAACACTGAAGCTTTCTTT	14	TRBV5-6	TRBJ1-1	TRBD1	-
CASSSRTSGGQETQYF	TGTGCCAGCAGCTCTCGGACTAGCGGGGGGCAAGAGACCCAGTACTTC	16	TRBV7-8	TRBJ2-5	TRBD2	-
CASSKGQGISPLHF	TGTGCCAGCAGTAAGGGACAGGGAATTTCACCCCTCCACTTT	14	TRBV2	TRBJ1-6	TRBD1	-
CASSPGSYNEKLFF	TGTGCCAGCAGCCCCGGTAGCTATAATGAAAAACTGTTTTTT	14	TRBV11-2	TRBJ1-4	-	-
CASSYFGMQGNYGYTF	TGTGCCAGCAGTTACTTCGGAATGCAGGGAAACTATGGCTACACCTTC	16	TRBV6-2/TRBV6-3	TRBJ1-2	-	once
CASKTGNYGYTF	TGTGCCAGCAAGACAGGAAACTATGGCTACACCTTC	12	TRBV27	TRBJ1-2	-	-
CASKQGAGSEKLFF	TGTGCCAGCAAACAGGGGGCTGGAAGTGAAAAACTGTTTTTT	14	TRBV6-5	TRBJ1-4	TRBD1	-
CASSYDGGAGEQFF	TGTGCCAGCAGTTACGACGGGGGGGCCGGTGAGCAGTTCTTC	14	TRBV6-6	TRBJ2-1	TRBD2	-
CAWKRGANTGELFF	TGTGCCTGGAAGCGGGGGGCGAACACCGGGGAGCTGTTTTTT	14	TRBV30	TRBJ2-2	TRBD2	-